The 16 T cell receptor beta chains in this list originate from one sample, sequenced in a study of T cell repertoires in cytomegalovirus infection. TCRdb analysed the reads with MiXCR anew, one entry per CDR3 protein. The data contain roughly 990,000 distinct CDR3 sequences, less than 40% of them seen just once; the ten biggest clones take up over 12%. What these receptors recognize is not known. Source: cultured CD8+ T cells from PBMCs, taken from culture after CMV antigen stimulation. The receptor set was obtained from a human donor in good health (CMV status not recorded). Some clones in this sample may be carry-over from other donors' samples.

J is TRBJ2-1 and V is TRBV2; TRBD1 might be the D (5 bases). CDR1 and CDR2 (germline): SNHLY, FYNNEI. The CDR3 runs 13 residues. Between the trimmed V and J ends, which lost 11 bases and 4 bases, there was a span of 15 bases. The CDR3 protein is CAYTGRQYNEQFF. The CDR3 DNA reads TGTGCCTATACCGGTCGACAGTACAATGAGCAGTTCTTC.

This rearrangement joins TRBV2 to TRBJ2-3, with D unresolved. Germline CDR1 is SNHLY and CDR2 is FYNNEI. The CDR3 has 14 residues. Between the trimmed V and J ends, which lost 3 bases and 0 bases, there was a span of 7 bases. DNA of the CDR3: TGTGCCAGCAGTGAGGGCCGTAGCACAGATACGCAGTATTTT. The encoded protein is CASSEGRSTDTQYF.

The chain's CDR3 is CASSTRMRDYNEQFF. CDR3 in DNA: TGTGCCAGCAGCACCCGGATGAGGGACTACAATGAGCAGTTCTTC. This rearrangement joins TRBV14 to TRBJ2-1, with D perhaps matching TRBD2 (5 bases). This CDR3 spans 15 amino acids. Trimming shortened V by 5 bases and J by 3 bases, and 14 bases separated the two germline ends. Looked up from germline, CDR1 is SGHDN and CDR2 is FVKESK.

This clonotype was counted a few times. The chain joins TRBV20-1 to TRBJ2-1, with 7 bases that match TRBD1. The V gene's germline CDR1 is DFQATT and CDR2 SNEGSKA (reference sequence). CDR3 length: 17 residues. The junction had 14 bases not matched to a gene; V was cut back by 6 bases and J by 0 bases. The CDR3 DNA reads TGCAGTGCGCCAGGGACAGCGAAAATTAGCTCCTACAATGAGCAGTTCTTC. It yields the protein CSAPGTAKISSYNEQFF.

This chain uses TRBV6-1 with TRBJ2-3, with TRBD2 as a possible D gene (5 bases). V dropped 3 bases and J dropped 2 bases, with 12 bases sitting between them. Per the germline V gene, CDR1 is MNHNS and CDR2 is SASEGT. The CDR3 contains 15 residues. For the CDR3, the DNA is TGTGCCAGCAGTGATGGAAGCGACTACACAGATACGCAGTATTTT. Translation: CASSDGSDYTDTQYF.

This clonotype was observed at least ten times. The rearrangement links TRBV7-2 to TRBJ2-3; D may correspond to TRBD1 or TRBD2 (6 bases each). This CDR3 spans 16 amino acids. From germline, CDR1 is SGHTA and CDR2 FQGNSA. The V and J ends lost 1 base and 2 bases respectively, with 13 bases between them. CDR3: CASSLGRGRVTDTQYF. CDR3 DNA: TGTGCCAGCAGCTTAGGTCGGGGGCGGGTCACAGATACGCAGTATTTT.

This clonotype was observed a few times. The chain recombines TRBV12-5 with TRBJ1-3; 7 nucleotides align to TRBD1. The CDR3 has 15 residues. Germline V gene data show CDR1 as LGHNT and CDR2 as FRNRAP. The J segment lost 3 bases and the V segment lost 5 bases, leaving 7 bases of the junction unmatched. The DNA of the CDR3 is TGTGCTAGTGGTCCCTCCCCAGGGGGTGGAAACACCATATATTTT. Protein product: CASGPSPGGGNTIYF.

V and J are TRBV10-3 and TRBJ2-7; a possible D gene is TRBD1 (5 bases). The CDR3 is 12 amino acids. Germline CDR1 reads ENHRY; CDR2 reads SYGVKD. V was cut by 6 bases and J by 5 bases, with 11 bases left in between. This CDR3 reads CAIRDKRNEQYF. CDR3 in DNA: TGTGCCATCAGGGACAAAAGGAACGAGCAGTACTTC.

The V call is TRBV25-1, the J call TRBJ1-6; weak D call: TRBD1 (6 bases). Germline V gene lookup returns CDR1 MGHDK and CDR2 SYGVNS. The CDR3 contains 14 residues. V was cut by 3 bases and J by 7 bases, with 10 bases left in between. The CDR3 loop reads CASSEGDKNSPLHF. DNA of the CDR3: TGTGCCAGCAGTGAGGGGGACAAAAATTCACCCCTCCACTTT.

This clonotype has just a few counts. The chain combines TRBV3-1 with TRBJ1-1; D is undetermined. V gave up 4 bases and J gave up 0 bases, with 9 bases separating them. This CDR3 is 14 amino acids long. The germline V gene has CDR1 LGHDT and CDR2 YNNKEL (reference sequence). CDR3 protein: CASSPLKLNTEAFF. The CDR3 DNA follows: TGTGCCAGCAGCCCTCTGAAGTTGAACACTGAAGCTTTCTTT.

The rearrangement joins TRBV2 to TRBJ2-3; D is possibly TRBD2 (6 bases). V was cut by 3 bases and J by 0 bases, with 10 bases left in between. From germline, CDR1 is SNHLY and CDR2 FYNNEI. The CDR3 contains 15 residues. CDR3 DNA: TGTGCCAGCAGTGACGCGGGGACTAGCACAGATACGCAGTATTTT. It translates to CASSDAGTSTDTQYF.

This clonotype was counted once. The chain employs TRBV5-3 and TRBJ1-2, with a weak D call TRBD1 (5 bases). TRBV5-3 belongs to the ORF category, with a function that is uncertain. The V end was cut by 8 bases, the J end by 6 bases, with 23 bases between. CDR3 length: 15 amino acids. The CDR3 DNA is TGTGCCAGCAGCCCACGACAGAAGACGGTAAATGGCTACACCTTC. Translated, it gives CASSPRQKTVNGYTF.

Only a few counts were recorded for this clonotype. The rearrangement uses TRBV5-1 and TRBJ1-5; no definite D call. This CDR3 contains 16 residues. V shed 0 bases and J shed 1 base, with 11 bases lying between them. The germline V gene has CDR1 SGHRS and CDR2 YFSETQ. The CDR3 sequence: CASSLVQPQSNQPQHF. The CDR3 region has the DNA TGCGCCAGCAGCTTGGTACAGCCCCAAAGCAATCAGCCCCAGCATTTT.

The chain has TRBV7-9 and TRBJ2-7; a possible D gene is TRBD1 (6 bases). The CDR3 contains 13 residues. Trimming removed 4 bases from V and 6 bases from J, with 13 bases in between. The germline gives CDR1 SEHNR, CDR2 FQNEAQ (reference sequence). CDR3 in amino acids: CASSSEQGSEQYF. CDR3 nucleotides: TGTGCCAGCAGCTCAGAACAGGGTAGCGAGCAGTACTTC.

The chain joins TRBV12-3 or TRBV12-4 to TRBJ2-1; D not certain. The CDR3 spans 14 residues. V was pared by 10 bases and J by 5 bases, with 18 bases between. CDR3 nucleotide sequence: TGTGCCACCGACCCCGCTAAGCCTAACAATGAGCAGTTCTTC. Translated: CATDPAKPNNEQFF.

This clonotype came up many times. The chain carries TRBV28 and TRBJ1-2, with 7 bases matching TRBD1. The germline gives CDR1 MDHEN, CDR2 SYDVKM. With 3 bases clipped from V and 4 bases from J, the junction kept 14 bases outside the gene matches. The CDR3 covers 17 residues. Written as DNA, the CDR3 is TGTGCCAGCAGTTTCACGGGGTACAGGGGAGGCGGCTATGGCTACACCTTC. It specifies CASSFTGYRGGGYGYTF.